This record concerns one T cell receptor beta chain sequence. The specificity of this receptor is unknown. Within one base of it there is no much larger clone, and no base qualities were kept. Genomic DNA served as template for TCR beta VDJ combination and CDR3 sequence profiling. An Illumina HiSeq 2000 was used for TCR repertoire sequencing. The authors' pipeline ran thus. TRBV/TRBJ rearrangement plots, CDR3 size and DJ length profiles, and Simpson's diversity index were used to assess repertoires. The most abundant DNA sequence in the deep sequencing data was defined as the immunodominant clone. CDR3 amino acid sequences were checked for sharing across subjects and were also compared against the VDJdb database and published repertoires. Using fastp at Q25 and MiXCR, TCRdb reprocessed the public reads and kept productive beta chains. Identical CDR3 protein sequences are pooled into one entry, listed with their most common genes and DNA. The V and J calls, along with clone size, are taken from TCRdb and not from the paper's own processing. The sample contains around 430,000 distinct CDR3 sequences, about a third of them found a single time. Of the sample, 0.82% is held by the ten largest clones.

This sample is part of a study of CD8+CD57+ T cells in acquired aplastic anemia (dated by TCRdb to 2016 to 2018). Study-level background: DNA extracted from sorted CD4+ and CD8+ cells had a mean of about 3.3 ug, with a range of about 0.19 to 27.4 ug. A CD8+CD57+ expansion meant a frequency higher than the mean frequency seen in healthy subjects. Beyond this particular receptor, the publication reports: Patients and healthy controls showed no significant difference in CD8+ Simpson's diversity (P=0.060). Around 27 CD8+ CDR3 sequences were found to be shared between patients and controls, but these sequences appeared to be highly expressed in patients and within the immunodominant clones of the patients.

In the germline V gene, CDR1 corresponds to KGHDR and CDR2 to SFDVKD. Trimming at the junction amounts to 6 bases on V and 2 bases on J, and the germline ends lie 15 bases apart. The CDR3 numbers 15 residues from cysteine through phenylalanine. Kept here is only the CDR3 DNA, which spans 45 bases and is read in frame from base 1. Patients chosen for sequencing had shown expansion of CD8+CD57+ cells by flow cytometry. Every patient had severe acquired aplastic anemia, diagnosed using the International Study of Aplastic Anemia and Agranulocytosis and Camitta criteria. At the time blood was sampled, none of the patients had received any therapy. The study deep-sequenced TCR repertoires of sorted CD4+ and CD8+ blood T cells from severe aplastic anemia patients and healthy subjects. In the USA, patient enrollment took place under clinicaltrials.gov protocols 00001620, 01623167, 00001397, 00071045, 00081523 and 00961064. Ficoll-Paque density gradient centrifugation was used to isolate peripheral blood mononuclear cells. Before DNA was extracted, CD4+ and CD8+ T cells were sorted using either FACS or magnetic beads.

The sequence was obtained from a human donor with aplastic anemia. The V and J genes are TRBV24-1 and TRBJ1-2; TRBD1 could be the D gene, as 5 bases match. The sequenced sample was sorted CD4+, CD8+, or CD8+CD57+ T cells (not recorded which) from PBMCs. The CDR3 loop reads CATSQQDRLNYGYTF. In nucleotide form, the sequence is TGTGCCACCAGTCAACAAGACAGACTAAACTATGGCTACACCTTC.